The 30 T cell receptor beta chains below all came from one sample that was sequenced in a study of blood T cell repertoires in COVID-19. Data came from immunoSEQ multiplex PCR; TCRdb stores just in-frame clones and leaves some out. The sample has about 210,000 clones, around 81% seen once. The sample consisted of PBMCs or T cells enriched from blood (not recorded which). Every receptor here comes from a woman aged 50 to 60 with acute COVID-19.

The CDR3 DNA follows: TGTGCCAGCAGCCAATTAGCGGGAGGACCACTAGGGCAGTACTTC. As protein: CASSQLAGGPLGQYF. The V gene is TRBV11-2, the J gene TRBJ2-7, with 10 bases identical to TRBD2. Trimming cost V 5 bases and J 9 bases; bases outside gene matches: 13. There are 15 residues in the CDR3. From germline, CDR1 is SGHAT and CDR2 FQNNGV.

A few counts support this clone. The rearrangement links TRBV5-1 to TRBJ2-1; 8 positions match TRBD2. The CDR3 has 14 amino acids. Trimming removed 0 bases from V and 9 bases from J; junction bases left unmatched: 5. Germline CDR1 reads SGHRS; CDR2 reads YFSETQ. CDR3 nucleotide sequence: TGCGCCAGCAGCTTGGGGACTAGCTCGGGTGAGCAGTTCTTC. It codes for CASSLGTSSGEQFF. The complete variable domain, with remaining parts taken from reference TRBV5-1 and TRBJ2-1, reads KAGVTQTPRYLIKTRGQQVTLSCSPISGHRSVSWYQQTPGQGLQFLFEYFSETQRNKGNFPGRFSGRQFSNSRSEMNVSTLELGDSALYLCASSLGTSSGEQFFGPGTRLTVL.

The chain recombines TRBV21-1 with TRBJ1-1; TRBD1 is taken as the D call from the table, unchecked against the DNA. TRBV21-1 is a pseudogene. The CDR3 totals 16 residues. CDR3 sequence reads: CASSPSPRGLNTEAFF. The CDR3 DNA reads as TGTGCCAGCAGCCCTAGCCCCAGGGGGCTGAACACTGAAGCTTTCTTT.

This sequence joins TRBV4-3 and TRBJ2-3; 11 positions match TRBD2. This CDR3 comprises 18 residues. V trimming: 3 bases; J trimming: 0 bases; junction bases outside the gene matches: 8. Germline values: CDR1 LGHNA, CDR2 YSLEER. In nucleotides, the CDR3 is TGCGCCAGCAGCCAGGCCTACACTAGCGGGGGTAGCACAGATACGCAGTATTTT. The encoded protein is CASSQAYTSGGSTDTQYF.

The chain joins TRBV7-2 to TRBJ1-1, with 12 bases matching TRBD1. Losses at the gene ends were 5 bases for V and 4 bases for J; bases not matched to a gene: 11. The germline V gene encodes CDR1 SGHTA and CDR2 FQGNSA. This CDR3 contains 17 residues. CDR3 coding DNA: TGTGCCAGCAGCCCCCAGGGGACAGGGGGCATGGGCACTGAAGCTTTCTTT. Amino acids: CASSPQGTGGMGTEAFF.

V is TRBV28 and J is TRBJ1-4; 10 positions match TRBD1. This CDR3 has 17 amino acids. Germline lookup yields CDR1 MDHEN and CDR2 SYDVKM. Germline trimming cut 6 bases from V and 3 bases from J; bases unmatched to any gene: 10. Here the CDR3 reads CASRAGTGVIANEKLFF. The CDR3 DNA is TGTGCCAGCAGGGCCGGGACAGGGGTAATCGCTAATGAAAAACTGTTTTTT.

This chain connects TRBV6-5 to TRBJ2-3, with 7 bases lining up with TRBD2. This CDR3 contains 13 residues. V shed 6 bases and J 4 bases; nucleotides not matched to a gene: 4. CDR1 and CDR2 (germline): MNHEY, SVGAGI. For the CDR3, the DNA is TGTGCCAGCAGGTGGGCGGGAGCAGATACGCAGTATTTT. Encoded protein: CASRWAGADTQYF.

This clone has only a few counts. The DNA of the CDR3 is TGCGCCAGCAGCCAAGATGGCCTAGTACAGGATCCCCGGGCGCTGTTTTTT. Amino acid sequence: CASSQDGLVQDPRALFF. The chain is built from TRBV4-1 and TRBJ2-2; a weak D match, TRBD1 (5 bases). The V gene lost 0 bases and the J gene lost 13 bases, with 24 bases spanning the gap. The CDR3 is made up of 17 amino acids. Germline V gene sequence: CDR1 MGHRA, CDR2 YSYEKL.

The V gene is TRBV2, the J gene TRBJ1-6, with D possibly TRBD1 on 6 matching bases. The CDR3 loop spans 14 amino acids. The germline V gene has CDR1 SNHLY and CDR2 FYNNEI. The ends were cut back, 6 bases at V and 11 bases at J, with 17 bases in the middle. In nucleotides, the CDR3 is TGTGCCAGCAGAGCGATGGGGGCGTGGCCACCCCTCCACTTT. Protein sequence: CASRAMGAWPPLHF.

In DNA, the CDR3 is TGCGCCAGCAGCCCAGGCGGGGGCGCTGGCAATCAGCCCCAGCATTTT. Its translation: CASSPGGGAGNQPQHF. This rearrangement joins TRBV4-3 to TRBJ1-5; possible D gene TRBD1, 6 bases. The CDR3 is 16 residues long. V gave up 4 bases and J gave up 2 bases, with 15 bases separating them. From germline, CDR1 is LGHNA and CDR2 YSLEER.

The V and J genes are TRBV27 and TRBJ1-2; D might be TRBD1 (5 bases). Trimming shortened V by 4 bases and J by 4 bases, and 10 bases separated the two germline ends. The CDR3 is 13 residues long. Germline CDR1 MNHEY, CDR2 SMNVEV (reference sequence). The CDR3 protein is CASSSQGPYGYTF. In nucleotides, the CDR3 is TGTGCCAGCAGTTCCCAGGGCCCCTATGGCTACACCTTC.

The chain is built from TRBV4-1 and TRBJ2-1; D call uncertain. The CDR3 contains 17 residues. V lost 0 bases and J 9 bases, leaving 21 bases between the germline ends. From germline, CDR1 is MGHRA and CDR2 YSYEKL. Here the CDR3 DNA reads TGCGCCAGCAGCCAAGAATTATCCGGTAGTATGGTAATTGAGCAGTTCTTC. Protein product: CASSQELSGSMVIEQFF.

A word on this clone: Additional DNA sequences in this sample encode the identical CDR3. The gene calls are TRBV7-9 and TRBJ1-1; D unclear. Trimming removed 5 bases at V and 1 base at J, with 8 bases between. The CDR3 has 13 amino acids. The germline gives CDR1 SEHNR, CDR2 FQNEAQ (reference sequence). The CDR3 sequence: CASSLTGNTEAFF. The CDR3 DNA follows: TGTGCCAGCAGCCTCACGGGGAACACTGAAGCTTTCTTT.

The rearrangement joins TRBV10-3 to TRBJ1-5; D is uncertain. The V and J ends lost 3 bases and 9 bases respectively, with 12 bases between them. Germline assignment: CDR1 ENHRY and CDR2 SYGVKD. This CDR3 spans 13 amino acids. This CDR3 reads CAISDGRRGPQHF. The CDR3 region has the DNA TGTGCCATCAGTGACGGACGCCGGGGGCCCCAGCATTTT.

The CDR3 reads CTVPENYGYTF. For the CDR3, the DNA is TGCACCGTACCAGAAAACTATGGCTACACCTTC. This chain links TRBV20-1 with TRBJ1-2; the D is unclear. Germline V gene lookup returns CDR1 DFQATT and CDR2 SNEGSKA (reference sequence). The CDR3 has 11 residues.

V gene TRBV7-3 combines with J gene TRBJ2-7; a weak D match, TRBD1 (5 bases). V was pared by 2 bases and J by 6 bases, with 14 bases between. This CDR3 has 14 amino acids. The V gene's germline CDR1 is SGHTA and CDR2 FQGTGA. The CDR3 spells CASSLGAGSVEQYF. The CDR3 coding sequence is TGTGCCAGCAGCTTAGGGGCAGGGTCGGTCGAGCAGTACTTC.

This chain links TRBV30 with TRBJ2-4, with 7 bases that match TRBD2. Trimming removed 2 bases from V and 0 bases from J; junction bases left unmatched: 4. This CDR3 region has 15 residues. The V gene's germline CDR1 is GTSNPN and CDR2 SVGIG (reference sequence). For the CDR3, the DNA is TGTGCCTGGAGTTGCGGGAGTCTAGCCAAAAACATTCAGTACTTC. Its protein product is CAWSCGSLAKNIQYF.

The genes are TRBV9 and TRBJ1-5, with a tentative D call TRBD1 (6 bases). This CDR3 is 15 amino acids long. Looked up from germline, CDR1 is SGDLS and CDR2 is YYNGEE. The V gene lost 2 bases and the J gene lost 5 bases, with 14 bases spanning the gap. As DNA, the CDR3 is TGTGCCAGCAGCGTTACGGGACACTTGGATCAGCCCCAGCATTTT. Translating it yields CASSVTGHLDQPQHF. The full variable domain, with the rest looked up from reference TRBV9 and TRBJ1-5, is DSGVTQTPKHLITATGQRVTLRCSPRSGDLSVYWYQQSLDQGLQFLIQYYNGEERAKGNILERFSAQQFPDLHSELNLSSLELGDSALYFCASSVTGHLDQPQHFGDGTRLSIL.

The chain combines TRBV14 with TRBJ2-7; weak D call: TRBD1 (6 bases). The ends were cut back, 2 bases at V and 6 bases at J, with 8 bases in the middle. Germline V gene sequence: CDR1 SGHDN, CDR2 FVKESK. The CDR3 has 12 amino acids. DNA of the CDR3: TGTGCCAGCAGCCAACAGGGGTTCGAGCAGTACTTC. It is translated as CASSQQGFEQYF.

The chain links TRBV29-1 to TRBJ1-5; the match to TRBD1 covers 8 bases. In germline, CDR1 is SQVTM, CDR2 ANQGSEA. Trimming removed 2 bases from V and 7 bases from J; junction bases left unmatched: 10. The length of the CDR3 is 15 residues. CDR3 protein: CSVEPSPGGGQPQHF. CDR3 DNA sequence: TGCAGCGTTGAACCTAGTCCAGGGGGCGGACAGCCCCAGCATTTT.

V gene TRBV7-9 combines with J gene TRBJ2-2; D ambiguous. Germline V gene sequence: CDR1 SEHNR, CDR2 FQNEAQ (reference sequence). V was cut by 0 bases and J by 0 bases, with 8 bases left in between. The CDR3 covers 16 residues. DNA for the CDR3: TGTGCCAGCAGCTTAGCCGCGGTCCCGAACACCGGGGAGCTGTTTTTT. This sequence encodes CASSLAAVPNTGELFF.

This clone was found a few times. This chain connects TRBV21-1 to TRBJ1-5. TRBV21-1 is classified as a pseudogene. CDR3 size: 15 residues. The CDR3 here is CASSKREGRGQPQHF. CDR3 nucleotides: TGTGCCAGCAGCAAAAGGGAAGGGAGGGGCCAGCCCCAGCATTTT.

The V gene is TRBV3-1 (or the pseudogene TRBV3-2), the J gene TRBJ2-5, with a weak D call TRBD2 (6 bases). The CDR3 runs to 14 residues. CDR1 and CDR2 from the germline V gene are LGHDT and YNNKEL (reference sequence). Trimming pared 4 bases from V and 9 bases from J, leaving 18 bases between. DNA of the CDR3: TGTGCCAGCAGCCGCGGACTACCCGAAAACTCCCAGTACTTC. Residues: CASSRGLPENSQYF.

The genes are TRBV28 and TRBJ2-1; weak D call: TRBD2 (5 bases). The germline CDR1 and CDR2 sequences are MDHEN and SYDVKM. V gave up 5 bases and J gave up 1 base, with 18 bases separating them. The CDR3 contains 17 residues. CDR3 sequence reads: CASSPSSWSGSYNEQFF. DNA of the CDR3: TGTGCCAGCAGTCCGAGCAGCTGGAGCGGTTCCTACAATGAGCAGTTCTTC.

This rearrangement joins TRBV4-1 to TRBJ2-1; 9 bases align to TRBD2. Germline CDR1 is MGHRA and CDR2 is YSYEKL. Germline trimming cut 4 bases from V and 4 bases from J; bases unmatched to any gene: 14. The CDR3 is made up of 18 amino acids. DNA for the CDR3: TGCGCCAGCAGCCCCGTAGCGGGAGCGACTTTTCGGTACAATGAGCAGTTCTTC. Translating gives CASSPVAGATFRYNEQFF.

This clone has just one count. The V call is TRBV7-9, the J call TRBJ1-2; TRBD1 is a possible D gene (5 bases). Trimming removed 4 bases from V and 2 bases from J, with 8 bases in between. Germline loops: CDR1 SEHNR, CDR2 FQNEAQ (reference sequence). The CDR3 runs 13 residues. Here the CDR3 reads CASSYDSNYGYTF. The CDR3 DNA follows: TGTGCCAGCAGCTACGACAGCAACTATGGCTACACCTTC.

The V gene is TRBV11-3, the J gene TRBJ2-5; 7 bases agree with TRBD1. Per germline, CDR1 SGHNT and CDR2 YENEEA. There are 15 residues in the CDR3. The V gene end was trimmed by 3 bases and the J gene end by 5 bases; junction bases not matched to a gene: 9. CDR3: CASSFDRGRRETQYF. DNA for the CDR3: TGTGCCAGCAGCTTCGATAGGGGGCGCCGTGAGACCCAGTACTTC.

This chain uses TRBV11-1 with TRBJ1-1; TRBD1 aligns across 11 bases. The trim removed 3 bases at V and 3 bases at J, leaving 6 bases unmatched. This CDR3 spans 16 amino acids. Germline lookup yields CDR1 SGHAT and CDR2 FQDESV (reference sequence). This CDR3 is CASSFSRDRGYTEAFF. CDR3 nucleotide sequence: TGTGCCAGCAGCTTTTCCCGGGACAGGGGGTACACTGAAGCTTTCTTT.

This rearrangement joins TRBV5-1 to TRBJ2-3; D is unresolved. Trimming removed 1 base from V and 0 bases from J, with 12 bases in between. Per the germline V gene, CDR1 is SGHRS and CDR2 is YFSETQ. The CDR3 is made up of 16 amino acids. Here the CDR3 DNA reads TGCGCCAGCAGCTTGATTGGTAGTCATAGCACAGATACGCAGTATTTT. Amino acid sequence: CASSLIGSHSTDTQYF.

This chain connects TRBV10-3 to TRBJ1-2, with D unclear. The CDR3 has 13 amino acids. Germline V gene data show CDR1 as ENHRY and CDR2 as SYGVKD. Trimming shortened V by 9 bases and J by 6 bases, and 17 bases separated the two germline ends. For the CDR3, the DNA is TGTGCCATAGACTCGGGGTTTGGGGATGGCTACACCTTC. This encodes CAIDSGFGDGYTF.